Listed below are T cell receptor beta chains from one sample, sequenced in a study of cytomegalovirus exposure and HLA in healthy donors. Sequencing used immunoSEQ multiplex PCR; TCRdb keeps in-frame clones, though not all of them. The table lists 100,000 to 150,000 clones, roughly 82% of them singletons. The specimen sequenced was PBMCs. Receptors were obtained from a boy between 10 and 17 years old in good health and CMV-seronegative. Both conserved end residues are part of each CDR3. D genes are given only for firm matches. Clone size is shown for a subset of rows, as once, few, many or a class of expanded clone.

j_call v_call d_call clone_size cdr3_aa cdr3_nt
TRBJ2-7 TRBV4-1 - - CASSLQGLDYEQYF TGCGCCAGCAGCTTACAGGGCCTCGATTACGAGCAGTACTTC
TRBJ1-1 TRBV5-8 TRBD1 - CASSINRGTAEAFF TGTGCCAGCAGTATTAACAGGGGGACTGCTGAAGCTTTCTTT
TRBJ2-1 TRBV2 - - CASRIAGREQFF TGTGCCAGCAGGATAGCTGGTCGTGAGCAGTTCTTC
TRBJ1-1 TRBV4-2 - - CASSQGIGRAGMNTEAFF TGTGCCAGCAGCCAAGGGATTGGGAGGGCGGGCATGAACACTGAAGCTTTCTTT
TRBJ2-2 TRBV5-1 - few CASSLQGRELFF TGCGCCAGCAGCTTGCAGGGGAGGGAGCTGTTTTTT
TRBJ2-3 TRBV7-2 TRBD2 - CASSLKAGGVGGDTQYF TGTGCCAGCAGCTTAAAAGCGGGAGGGGTGGGTGGAGATACGCAGTATTTT
TRBJ1-1 TRBV7-9 - - CASSLVIGEAFF TGTGCCAGCAGCTTAGTAATCGGTGAAGCTTTCTTT
TRBJ1-2 TRBV21-1 - once CASTQGTGLTNGYTF TGTGCCAGCACCCAGGGTACAGGGCTGACGAATGGCTACACCTTC
TRBJ2-3 TRBV2 TRBD2 - CASSETSATDTQYF TGTGCCAGCAGTGAGACTAGCGCCACAGATACGCAGTATTTT
TRBJ2-1 TRBV6-5 - - CASRPDGDNEQFF TGTGCCAGCAGGCCCGACGGGGACAATGAGCAGTTCTTC